These 26 T cell receptor beta chains were sequenced from one sample in a study of cytomegalovirus exposure and HLA in healthy donors. This PCR relied on a set of 60 Vbeta primers and 13 Jbeta primers. The table came from immunoSEQ multiplex PCR; TCRdb's copy has only in-frame clones and leaves some out. This table has 97,000 or so clones, approximately 78% appearing once. The material sequenced was PBMCs. The receptors derive from a man aged 35-49 years in good health and CMV-seronegative.

The V gene is TRBV27, the J gene TRBJ2-2; tentative D call: TRBD1 (7 bases). The CDR3 is 14 residues long. V lost 8 bases, J lost 6 bases, and 16 bases lay in between. Germline CDR1 MNHEY, CDR2 SMNVEV (reference sequence). DNA of the CDR3: TGTGCCAGCCGCCGACCAGGGGGGCCCGGGGAGCTGTTTTTT. Translating gives CASRRPGGPGELFF.

J is TRBJ1-6 and V is TRBV6-1, with a weak D call TRBD1 (5 bases). Between the trimmed V and J ends, which lost 7 bases and 7 bases, there was a span of 17 bases. The CDR3 has 15 amino acids. CDR1 and CDR2 (germline): MNHNS, SASEGT. The chain's CDR3 is CASKTLGDGNSPLHF. CDR3 DNA sequence: TGTGCCAGCAAGACGTTAGGGGATGGCAATTCACCCCTCCACTTT.

The V gene is TRBV29-1, the J gene TRBJ2-5; D gene uncertain. Germline V gene sequence: CDR1 SQVTM, CDR2 ANQGSEA. Trimming removed 4 bases from V and 2 bases from J, with 14 bases in between. The CDR3 extends over 14 amino acids. The chain's CDR3 is CSVGTPFPQETQYF. CDR3 bases: TGCAGCGTTGGCACACCGTTTCCTCAAGAGACCCAGTACTTC.

V gene TRBV7-9 combines with J gene TRBJ2-1; 8 bases line up with TRBD1. CDR1 and CDR2 from the germline V gene are SEHNR and FQNEAQ (reference sequence). The junction had 10 bases not matched to a gene; V was cut back by 6 bases and J by 3 bases. The CDR3 is 16 amino acids. CDR3 nucleotide sequence: TGTGCCAGCAGTACAAATGCAGGGGGCTTCTACAATGAGCAGTTCTTC. Translation gives CASSTNAGGFYNEQFF.

This sequence joins TRBV6-5 and TRBJ1-5; perhaps TRBD1 as D (6 bases). Germline CDR1 MNHEY, CDR2 SVGAGI. V was clipped by 11 bases and J by 2 bases, with 10 bases between them. The length of the CDR3 is 12 residues. CDR3 sequence reads: CAAGVGNQPQHF. The CDR3 nucleotides are TGTGCCGCAGGGGTGGGCAATCAGCCCCAGCATTTT.

The chain is built from TRBV4-3 and TRBJ2-7; the match to TRBD1 covers 12 bases. The junction had 5 bases not matched to a gene; V was cut back by 1 base and J by 4 bases. This CDR3 is built from 16 residues. Germline CDR1 and CDR2: LGHNA and YSLEER. The CDR3 reads CASSQGGTGGPYEQYF. CDR3 DNA: TGCGCCAGCAGCCAAGGCGGGACAGGGGGCCCATACGAGCAGTACTTC.

The V call is TRBV5-1, the J call TRBJ2-4; 8 nucleotides align to TRBD1. The V segment lost 0 bases and the J segment 2 bases; nucleotides outside the gene matches: 7. The germline gives CDR1 SGHRS, CDR2 YFSETQ. The CDR3 covers 17 residues. The CDR3 reads CASSLGVQGGPKNIQYF. The CDR3 DNA follows: TGCGCCAGCAGCTTGGGGGTACAGGGGGGTCCCAAAAACATTCAGTACTTC.

The V call is TRBV15, the J call TRBJ2-6, with 7 bases aligning to TRBD1. J lost 2 bases, V lost 2 bases, and 12 bases had no gene match. Germline values: CDR1 LNHNV, CDR2 YYDKDF (reference sequence). This CDR3 is built from 19 residues. In DNA, the CDR3 is TGTGCCACCAGCAGACACAAAGACAGGGTGTTAACTGGGGCCAACGTCCTGACTTTC. Translating gives CATSRHKDRVLTGANVLTF.

The chain carries TRBV4-3 and TRBJ2-1; 7 bases align to TRBD2. V lost 2 bases to trimming and J lost 10 bases; unmatched junction nucleotides: 11. This CDR3 spans 15 amino acids. Germline CDR1 LGHNA, CDR2 YSLEER. CDR3 sequence reads: CASSQNEGGGEEQFF. The CDR3 bases are TGCGCCAGCAGCCAAAATGAGGGTGGGGGGGAAGAGCAGTTCTTC.

The rearrangement links TRBV5-1 to TRBJ2-1; D might be TRBD2 (5 bases). CDR3 length equals 16 residues. Per the germline V gene, CDR1 is SGHRS and CDR2 is YFSETQ. V lost 5 bases, J lost 0 bases, and 15 bases lay in between. The CDR3 nucleotides are TGCGCCAGCAGTCATGACACGGGGAGCTCCTACAATGAGCAGTTCTTC. Its translation is CASSHDTGSSYNEQFF.

The CDR3 nucleotides read TGTGCCAGCTCACCCGGACTAGCGGGCGATGAGCAGTTCTTC. Translating it yields CASSPGLAGDEQFF. This rearrangement joins TRBV18 to TRBJ2-1; the match to TRBD2 covers 11 bases. The CDR3 runs 14 residues. Germline trimming cut 3 bases from V and 8 bases from J; bases unmatched to any gene: 3. Per germline, CDR1 KGHSH and CDR2 LQKENI.

The rearrangement links TRBV11-3 to TRBJ1-5; TRBD1 matches 9 bases. CDR3 length: 15 amino acids. CDR1 and CDR2 from the germline V gene are SGHNT and YENEEA. The ends lost 5 bases at V and 2 bases at J; junction bases unmatched: 4. The CDR3 loop is CASSVQGAGNQPQHF. The CDR3 DNA is TGTGCCAGCAGCGTACAGGGGGCTGGCAATCAGCCCCAGCATTTT.

The rearrangement links TRBV19 to TRBJ2-7; TRBD1 is a possible D gene (5 bases). The ends were cut back, 2 bases at V and 0 bases at J, with 11 bases in the middle. The CDR3 consists of 15 residues. Germline CDR1 reads LNHDA; CDR2 reads SQIVND (reference sequence). The CDR3, as DNA: TGTGCCAGTAGTATAAAAGGGGCCAGCTCCTACGAGCAGTACTTC. Its translation is CASSIKGASSYEQYF.

The chain couples TRBV5-6 to TRBJ2-1; 10 bases match TRBD1. The CDR3 has 15 amino acids. Germline V gene lookup returns CDR1 SGHDT and CDR2 YYEEEE. The V segment lost 3 bases and the J segment 8 bases; nucleotides outside the gene matches: 8. CDR3: CASSSARQGAYEQFF. Here the CDR3 DNA reads TGTGCCAGCAGCTCCGCTAGACAGGGGGCATATGAGCAGTTCTTC.

This rearrangement joins TRBV9 to TRBJ1-2, with TRBD1 as a possible D gene (6 bases). The CDR3 sequence is 14 residues long. The germline V and J ends were trimmed by 2 bases and 4 bases, with 12 bases remaining between them. Germline V gene lookup returns CDR1 SGDLS and CDR2 YYNGEE. CDR3 protein: CASSVTGWGYGYTF. Written as DNA, the CDR3 is TGTGCCAGCAGCGTTACAGGGTGGGGCTATGGCTACACCTTC.

This sequence joins TRBV19 and TRBJ1-1; tentatively, D is TRBD1 (5 bases). This CDR3 region has 13 residues. Germline V gene lookup returns CDR1 LNHDA and CDR2 SQIVND (reference sequence). Trimming removed 5 bases at V and 4 bases at J, with 11 bases between. CDR3 amino acids: CASSRRGTTEAFF. In nucleotides, the CDR3 is TGTGCCAGTAGTCGACGGGGGACCACTGAAGCTTTCTTT.

The chain joins TRBV27 to TRBJ2-7, with a tentative D call TRBD2 (5 bases). This CDR3 comprises 18 residues. Trimming cost V 4 bases and J 1 base, with 23 bases left between them. Per germline, CDR1 MNHEY and CDR2 SMNVEV (reference sequence). The CDR3: CASSSRARLTQMSYEQYF. The CDR3 nucleotides are TGTGCCAGCAGTTCGAGGGCACGACTAACCCAGATGTCCTACGAGCAGTACTTC.

With respect to this clone: A junction boundary mismatches the germline segment, possibly from a read error. The chain has TRBV7-9 and TRBJ2-6; TRBD1 aligns across 8 bases. The CDR3 is 16 amino acids. From germline, CDR1 is SEHNR and CDR2 FQNEAQ (reference sequence). This chain's CDR3 is CSSRGTGSSGANVLTF. In nucleotides, the CDR3 is TGTTCCAGCCGGGGGACAGGTTCCTCTGGGGCCAACGTCCTGACTTTC.

The V gene is TRBV4-3, the J gene TRBJ1-3; 9 nucleotides match TRBD1. Germline-derived CDR1 and CDR2 are LGHNA and YSLEER. Trimming removed 4 bases from V and 3 bases from J; junction bases left unmatched: 4. The CDR3 totals 15 residues. CDR3 loop: CASSLDRGGGNTIYF. DNA for the CDR3: TGCGCCAGCAGCCTGGACAGGGGTGGTGGAAACACCATATATTTT.

This chain uses TRBV5-1 with TRBJ1-1; D is unclear. The CDR3 extends over 12 amino acids. Per the germline V gene, CDR1 is SGHRS and CDR2 is YFSETQ. The V and J ends lost 1 base and 11 bases respectively, with 12 bases between them. In DNA form, the CDR3 reads TGCGCCAGCAGCTTGTACCCGGGGTTGGCTTTCTTT. Translating it yields CASSLYPGLAFF.

The chain joins TRBV19 to TRBJ2-1; TRBD1 agrees at 7 bases. With V trimmed by 8 bases and J by 3 bases, 4 bases remained unmatched. Germline-derived CDR1 and CDR2 are LNHDA and SQIVND (reference sequence). The CDR3 runs 13 residues. Written as DNA, the CDR3 is TGTGCCAGTTGGGCAGGGGGCTACAATGAGCAGTTCTTC. Protein: CASWAGGYNEQFF.

J is TRBJ1-1 and V is TRBV18; D is perhaps TRBD1 (6 bases). V dropped 2 bases and J dropped 4 bases, with 11 bases sitting between them. CDR1 and CDR2 from the germline V gene are KGHSH and LQKENI. This CDR3 contains 14 residues. CDR3 loop: CASSPYRAGTEAFF. For the CDR3, the DNA is TGTGCCAGCTCACCATACAGGGCCGGCACTGAAGCTTTCTTT.

Only a few counts were recorded for this clone. The chain has TRBV2 and TRBJ1-6; D remains unclear. Germline CDR1 is SNHLY and CDR2 is FYNNEI. Trimming pared 1 base from V and 0 bases from J, leaving 7 bases between. This CDR3 has 16 amino acids. CDR3 coding DNA: TGTGCCAGCAGTGAAGGGTCCAGCTCCTATAATTCACCCCTCCACTTT. Protein sequence: CASSEGSSSYNSPLHF. The entire variable domain, with the rest obtained from reference TRBV2 and TRBJ1-6, is as follows: EPEVTQTPSHQVTQMGQEVILRCVPISNHLYFYWYRQILGQKVEFLVSFYNNEISEKSEIFDDQFSVERPDGSNFTLKIRSTKLEDSAMYFCASSEGSSSYNSPLHFGNGTRLTVT.

The rearrangement links TRBV5-5 to TRBJ1-6; no definite D call. Germline V gene data show CDR1 as SGHKS and CDR2 as YYEKEE (reference sequence). Deletions cut 0 bases from V and 6 bases from J, with 4 bases between. This CDR3 contains 13 residues. The chain's CDR3 is CASSLELNSPLHF. DNA of the CDR3: TGTGCCAGCAGCTTGGAGCTTAATTCACCCCTCCACTTT.

V gene TRBV7-8 combines with J gene TRBJ2-1; a possible D gene is TRBD2 (6 bases). Germline lookup yields CDR1 SGHVS and CDR2 FQNEAQ. The CDR3 is 14 amino acids. V lost 5 bases, J lost 9 bases, and 17 bases lay in between. This chain's CDR3 is CASSRGLTSSEQFF. The CDR3 coding sequence is TGTGCCAGCAGCCGGGGACTCACATCCAGTGAGCAGTTCTTC.

This chain joins TRBV30 and TRBJ1-1, with D hard to call. V lost 7 bases, J lost 7 bases, and 10 bases lay in between. CDR1 is GTSNPN, CDR2 SVGIG, per germline (reference sequence). The CDR3 runs 10 residues. For the CDR3, the DNA is TGTGCCTTTTCCAAGAGTGAAGCTTTCTTT. Amino acid sequence: CAFSKSEAFF.